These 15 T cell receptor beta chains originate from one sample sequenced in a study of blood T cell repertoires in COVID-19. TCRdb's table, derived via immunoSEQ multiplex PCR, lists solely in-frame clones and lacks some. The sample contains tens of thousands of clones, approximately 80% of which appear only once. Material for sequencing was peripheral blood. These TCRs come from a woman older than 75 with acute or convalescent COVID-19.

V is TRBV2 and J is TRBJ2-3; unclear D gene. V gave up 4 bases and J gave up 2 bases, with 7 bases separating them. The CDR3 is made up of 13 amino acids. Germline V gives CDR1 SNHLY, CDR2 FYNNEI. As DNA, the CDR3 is TGTGCCAGCAGTGTTCGGGTCACAGATACGCAGTATTTT. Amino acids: CASSVRVTDTQYF.

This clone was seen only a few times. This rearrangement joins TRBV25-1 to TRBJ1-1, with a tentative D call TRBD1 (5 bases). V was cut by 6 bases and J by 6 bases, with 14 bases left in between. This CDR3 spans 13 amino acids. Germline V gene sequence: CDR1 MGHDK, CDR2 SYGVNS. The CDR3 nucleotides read TGTGCCAGCAGCCCGGGGGGGAGGGCTGAAGCTTTCTTT. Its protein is CASSPGGRAEAFF.

CDR3 loop: CASLRRGTASYEQYF. CDR3 nucleotide sequence: TGTGCCAGCCTCCGGAGGGGGACAGCCTCCTACGAGCAGTACTTC. The chain combines TRBV6-5 with TRBJ2-7; TRBD1 might be the D (7 bases). The CDR3 consists of 15 residues. Germline CDR1 reads MNHEY; CDR2 reads SVGAGI. V lost 8 bases and J lost 0, with 17 bases in between.

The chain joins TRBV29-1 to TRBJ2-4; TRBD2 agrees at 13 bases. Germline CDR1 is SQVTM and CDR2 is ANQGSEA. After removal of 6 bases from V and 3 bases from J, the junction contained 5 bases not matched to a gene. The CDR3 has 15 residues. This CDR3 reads CSVWTSGRGKNIQYF. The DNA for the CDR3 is TGCAGCGTCTGGACTAGCGGGAGAGGCAAAAACATTCAGTACTTC.

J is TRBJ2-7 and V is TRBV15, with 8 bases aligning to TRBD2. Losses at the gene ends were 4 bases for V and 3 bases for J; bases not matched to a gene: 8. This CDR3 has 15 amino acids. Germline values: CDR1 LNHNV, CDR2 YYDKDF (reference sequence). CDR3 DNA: TGTGCCACCAGCAACCAACTAGCGGACTTCTACGAGCAGTACTTC. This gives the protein CATSNQLADFYEQYF.

CDR3: CASSPPRGQGSSYEQYF. CDR3 sequence (DNA): TGTGCCAGCTCACCACCGAGAGGACAGGGGAGCTCCTACGAGCAGTACTTC. V and J are TRBV18 and TRBJ2-7, with 9 bases identical to TRBD1. This CDR3 has 17 amino acids. Germline assignment: CDR1 KGHSH and CDR2 LQKENI. V lost 0 bases to trimming and J lost 0 bases; unmatched junction nucleotides: 6.

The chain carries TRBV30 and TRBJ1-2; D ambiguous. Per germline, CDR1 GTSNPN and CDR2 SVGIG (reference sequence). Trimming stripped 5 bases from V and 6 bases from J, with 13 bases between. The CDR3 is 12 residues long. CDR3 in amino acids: CAWQRQEDGYTF. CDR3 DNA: TGTGCCTGGCAGAGGCAGGAGGATGGCTACACCTTC.

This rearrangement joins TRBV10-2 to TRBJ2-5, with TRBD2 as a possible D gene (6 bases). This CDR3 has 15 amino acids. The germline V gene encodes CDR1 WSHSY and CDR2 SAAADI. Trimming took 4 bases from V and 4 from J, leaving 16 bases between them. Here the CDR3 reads CASSAPRREGETQYF. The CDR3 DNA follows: TGCGCCAGCAGTGCCCCTCGGCGGGAAGGAGAGACCCAGTACTTC.

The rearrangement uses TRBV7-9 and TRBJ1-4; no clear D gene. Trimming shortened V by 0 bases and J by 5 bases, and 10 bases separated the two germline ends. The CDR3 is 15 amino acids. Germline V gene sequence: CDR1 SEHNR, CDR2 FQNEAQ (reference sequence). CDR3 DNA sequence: TGTGCCAGCAGCTTAGCCGGACGGGAAAATGAAAAACTGTTTTTT. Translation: CASSLAGRENEKLFF.

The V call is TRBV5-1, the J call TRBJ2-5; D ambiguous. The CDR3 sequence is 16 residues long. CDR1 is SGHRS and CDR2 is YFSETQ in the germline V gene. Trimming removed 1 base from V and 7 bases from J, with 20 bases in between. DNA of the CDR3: TGCGCCAGCAGCTTGTTTCAGACTGCTAAGGAGAGGACCCAGTACTTC. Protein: CASSLFQTAKERTQYF.

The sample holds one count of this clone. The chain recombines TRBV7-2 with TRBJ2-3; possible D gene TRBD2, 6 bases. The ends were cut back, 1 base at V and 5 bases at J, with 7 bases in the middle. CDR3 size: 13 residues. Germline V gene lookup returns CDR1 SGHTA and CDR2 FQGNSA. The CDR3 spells CASSLGRGDTQYF. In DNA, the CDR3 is TGTGCCAGCAGCTTAGGGCGGGGAGATACGCAGTATTTT. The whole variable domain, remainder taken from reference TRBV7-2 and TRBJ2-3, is GAGVSQSPSNKVTEKGKDVELRCDPISGHTALYWYRQSLGQGLEFLIYFQGNSAPDKSGLPSDRFSAERTGGSVSTLTIQRTQQEDSAVYLCASSLGRGDTQYFGPGTRLTVL.

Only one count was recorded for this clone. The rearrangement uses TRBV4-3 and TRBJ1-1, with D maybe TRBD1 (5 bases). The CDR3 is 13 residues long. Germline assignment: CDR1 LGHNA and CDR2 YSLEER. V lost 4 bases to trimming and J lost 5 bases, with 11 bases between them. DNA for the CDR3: TGCGCCAGCAGCCTCGTGCGGGGGACTGAAGCTTTCTTT. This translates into CASSLVRGTEAFF.

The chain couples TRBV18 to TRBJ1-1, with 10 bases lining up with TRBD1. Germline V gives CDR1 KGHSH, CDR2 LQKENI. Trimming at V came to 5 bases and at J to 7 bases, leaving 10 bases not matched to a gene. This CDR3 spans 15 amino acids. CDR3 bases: TGTGCCAGCTCATCTCGACAGGGGGCTCTCCTTGAAGCTTTCTTT. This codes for CASSSRQGALLEAFF.

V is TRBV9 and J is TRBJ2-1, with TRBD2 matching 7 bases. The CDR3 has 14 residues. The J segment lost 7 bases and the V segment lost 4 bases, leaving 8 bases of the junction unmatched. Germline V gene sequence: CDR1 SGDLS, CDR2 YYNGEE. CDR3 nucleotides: TGTGCCAGCAGCACTACCGGGACTAAGAATGAGCAGTTCTTC. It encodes CASSTTGTKNEQFF. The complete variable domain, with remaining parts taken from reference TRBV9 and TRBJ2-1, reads DSGVTQTPKHLITATGQRVTLRCSPRSGDLSVYWYQQSLDQGLQFLIQYYNGEERAKGNILERFSAQQFPDLHSELNLSSLELGDSALYFCASSTTGTKNEQFFGPGTRLTVL.

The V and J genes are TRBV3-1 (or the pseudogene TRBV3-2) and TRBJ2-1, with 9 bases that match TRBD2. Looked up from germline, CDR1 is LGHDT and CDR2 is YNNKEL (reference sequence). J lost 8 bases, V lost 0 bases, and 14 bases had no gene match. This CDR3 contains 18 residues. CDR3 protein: CASSQDFGLAGYIDEQFF. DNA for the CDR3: TGTGCCAGCAGCCAAGACTTTGGGCTAGCGGGATATATCGATGAGCAGTTCTTC.